These T cell receptor beta chains were read from a single sample in a study of early T cells in non-severe SARS-CoV-2 infection. One entry per CDR3 protein results from TCRdb running MiXCR on the 5' RACE reads. This sample has 65,000 to 80,000 distinct CDR3 sequences; roughly 13% occur once, and the top ten carry around 1.1%. Sequencing input: whole blood. These TCRs come from an adult who was a healthcare worker with PCR-confirmed SARS-CoV-2 infection or an uninfected control (not recorded which). Both conserved end residues are part of each CDR3. Fields, in order: J gene, V gene, D gene, clone size, CDR3 DNA, CDR3 protein. D genes are given only for firm matches. Clone size is not always given. Where it is, it says once, few, many or a class for expanded clones.

J gene: TRBJ1-4
V gene: TRBV20-1
D gene: NA
clone size: many
CDR3 DNA: TGCAGTGCTAGTACCAATACAGGGATTAATGAAAAACTGTTTTTT
CDR3 protein: CSASTNTGINEKLFF

J gene: TRBJ2-7
V gene: TRBV7-2
D gene: NA
clone size: many
CDR3 DNA: TGTGCCAGCGCGCAGATCTACGAGCAGTACTTC
CDR3 protein: CASAQIYEQYF

J gene: TRBJ1-2
V gene: TRBV9
D gene: NA
clone size: few
CDR3 DNA: TGTGCCAGCAGCGCGGCGACGGGAGTCTATGGCTACACCTTC
CDR3 protein: CASSAATGVYGYTF

J gene: TRBJ2-3
V gene: TRBV20-1
D gene: NA
clone size: few
CDR3 DNA: TGCAGTGCTACCCCGGTCCCCGGTACGCAGTATTTT
CDR3 protein: CSATPVPGTQYF

J gene: TRBJ1-4
V gene: TRBV14
D gene: NA
clone size: many
CDR3 DNA: TGTGCCAGCAGCCAATATAACTACAGCGCAACTAATGAAAAACTGTTTTTT
CDR3 protein: CASSQYNYSATNEKLFF

J gene: TRBJ2-3
V gene: TRBV5-1
D gene: NA
clone size: NA
CDR3 DNA: TGCGCCAGCAGCCCAGGACAGAACACAGATACGCAGTATTTT
CDR3 protein: CASSPGQNTDTQYF

J gene: TRBJ2-1
V gene: TRBV13
D gene: NA
clone size: few
CDR3 DNA: TGTGCCACCATCTCGTACAAAATCGACAATGAGCAGTTCTTC
CDR3 protein: CATISYKIDNEQFF

J gene: TRBJ2-7
V gene: TRBV21-1
D gene: NA
clone size: many
CDR3 DNA: TGTGCCAGCAGCAAATCCCCATACGAGCAGTACTTC
CDR3 protein: CASSKSPYEQYF

J gene: TRBJ2-1
V gene: TRBV6-2/TRBV6-3
D gene: NA
clone size: many
CDR3 DNA: TGTGCCAGCAGTTGGACTTTCAATGAGCAGTTCTTC
CDR3 protein: CASSWTFNEQFF

J gene: TRBJ2-1
V gene: TRBV9
D gene: TRBD2
clone size: NA
CDR3 DNA: TGTGCCAGCAGCCCCTGGGGTAGCGGGAGGGACAATGAGCAGTTCTTC
CDR3 protein: CASSPWGSGRDNEQFF

J gene: TRBJ2-1
V gene: TRBV6-1
D gene: NA
clone size: many
CDR3 DNA: TGTGCCAGCGTGGCGGGGGCCCTAAACTCCTACAATGAGCAGTTCTTC
CDR3 protein: CASVAGALNSYNEQFF

J gene: TRBJ2-2
V gene: TRBV12-3/TRBV12-4
D gene: NA
clone size: many
CDR3 DNA: TGTGCCAGCAGCCGGCCCCGGGGGGCGCGGACCGGGGAGCTGTTTTTT
CDR3 protein: CASSRPRGARTGELFF

J gene: TRBJ2-1
V gene: TRBV3-1
D gene: TRBD2
clone size: many
CDR3 DNA: TGTGCCAGCAGCCAAGATCGGGGGGAGTTTAGCAATGAGCAGTTCTTC
CDR3 protein: CASSQDRGEFSNEQFF

J gene: TRBJ1-6
V gene: TRBV28
D gene: NA
clone size: few
CDR3 DNA: TGTGCCAGCCTCTCGCCGGCTTCACCCCTCCACTTT
CDR3 protein: CASLSPASPLHF

J gene: TRBJ2-5
V gene: TRBV4-3
D gene: NA
clone size: many
CDR3 DNA: TGCGCCAGCAGCCAAGATTCTGGTATCAAGGCCCAGTACTTC
CDR3 protein: CASSQDSGIKAQYF

J gene: TRBJ1-5
V gene: TRBV2
D gene: NA
clone size: few
CDR3 DNA: TGTGCCAGCAGTGAAAACAGGGTCGATCAGCCCCAGCATTTT
CDR3 protein: CASSENRVDQPQHF

J gene: TRBJ1-1
V gene: TRBV25-1
D gene: NA
clone size: many
CDR3 DNA: TGTGCCAGCAGTGAGGGGGGGCAGTCCCCCATGAACACTGAAGCTTTCTTT
CDR3 protein: CASSEGGQSPMNTEAFF

J gene: TRBJ2-2
V gene: TRBV7-2
D gene: TRBD1
clone size: few
CDR3 DNA: TGTGCCAGCAGCCCAGCGGCAGGGGGTACCGGGGAGCTGTTTTTT
CDR3 protein: CASSPAAGGTGELFF

J gene: TRBJ2-7
V gene: TRBV6-5
D gene: NA
clone size: few
CDR3 DNA: TGTGCCAGCAGTTACTCGCGACGGAACTACGAGCAGTACTTC
CDR3 protein: CASSYSRRNYEQYF

J gene: TRBJ2-1
V gene: TRBV12-3/TRBV12-4
D gene: TRBD2
clone size: NA
CDR3 DNA: TGTGCCAGCACCCGGACTAGCGGAGACAATGAGCAGTTCTTC
CDR3 protein: CASTRTSGDNEQFF

J gene: TRBJ1-1
V gene: TRBV5-1
D gene: NA
clone size: many
CDR3 DNA: TGCGCCAGCAGCCGATCTGGGAACACTGAAGCTTTCTTT
CDR3 protein: CASSRSGNTEAFF

J gene: TRBJ2-5
V gene: TRBV6-6
D gene: NA
clone size: few
CDR3 DNA: TGTGCCAGCAGTCACCGCGACCAAGAGACCCAGTACTTC
CDR3 protein: CASSHRDQETQYF

J gene: TRBJ2-7
V gene: TRBV6-2/TRBV6-3
D gene: NA
clone size: few
CDR3 DNA: TGTGCCAGCAGTCCCCGGGACGTCAGGACCGAGCAGTACTTC
CDR3 protein: CASSPRDVRTEQYF

J gene: TRBJ1-1
V gene: TRBV6-5
D gene: NA
clone size: many
CDR3 DNA: TGTGCCAGCAGACAGTTGAACACTGAAGCTTTCTTT
CDR3 protein: CASRQLNTEAFF

J gene: TRBJ2-6
V gene: TRBV11-2
D gene: NA
clone size: NA
CDR3 DNA: TGTGCCAGCAGCTTATTTCGAAGCTCTGGGGCCAACGTCCTGACTTTC
CDR3 protein: CASSLFRSSGANVLTF

J gene: TRBJ2-1
V gene: TRBV24-1
D gene: TRBD2
clone size: many
CDR3 DNA: TGTGCCACCAGTGGTAGCGGGAGACATGAGCAGTTCTTC
CDR3 protein: CATSGSGRHEQFF

J gene: TRBJ1-2
V gene: TRBV5-5
D gene: NA
clone size: many
CDR3 DNA: TGTGCCAGCAGCTTGGGACCGGAGGACTATGGCTACACCTTC
CDR3 protein: CASSLGPEDYGYTF

J gene: TRBJ1-2
V gene: TRBV6-4
D gene: TRBD1
clone size: few
CDR3 DNA: TGTGCCAGCAGTGATTCTACAGGGGGTAGTTACTATGGCTACACCTTC
CDR3 protein: CASSDSTGGSYYGYTF

J gene: TRBJ2-2
V gene: TRBV29-1
D gene: TRBD2
clone size: NA
CDR3 DNA: TGCAGCGTTGAAGGGCTAGCGGGAGGTCGGGACACCGGGGAGCTGTTTTTT
CDR3 protein: CSVEGLAGGRDTGELFF

J gene: TRBJ2-1
V gene: TRBV6-2/TRBV6-3
D gene: TRBD2
clone size: many
CDR3 DNA: TGTGCCAGCAGCCAAAGAGTGGCGGGGGGGCCTATGGATGAGCAGTTCTTC
CDR3 protein: CASSQRVAGGPMDEQFF

J gene: TRBJ1-2
V gene: TRBV20-1
D gene: TRBD1
clone size: NA
CDR3 DNA: TGCAGTGCAAGGACAGGGAATGATGGCTACACCTTC
CDR3 protein: CSARTGNDGYTF

J gene: TRBJ2-3
V gene: TRBV25-1
D gene: NA
clone size: NA
CDR3 DNA: TGTGCCAGCAGTGAAGGGCAGATCACAGATACGCAGTATTTT
CDR3 protein: CASSEGQITDTQYF

J gene: TRBJ1-6
V gene: TRBV19
D gene: TRBD1
clone size: NA
CDR3 DNA: TGTGCCAGTAGTATCCAGGGGGTCGGTTCACCCCTCCACTTT
CDR3 protein: CASSIQGVGSPLHF

J gene: TRBJ2-3
V gene: TRBV6-2/TRBV6-3
D gene: NA
clone size: NA
CDR3 DNA: TGTGCCAGCGGAGATACAGATACGCAGTATTTT
CDR3 protein: CASGDTDTQYF

J gene: TRBJ1-3
V gene: TRBV12-3/TRBV12-4
D gene: NA
clone size: NA
CDR3 DNA: TGTGCCAGCTCGCGGGGCTCTGGAAACACCATATATTTT
CDR3 protein: CASSRGSGNTIYF

J gene: TRBJ2-2
V gene: TRBV5-1
D gene: TRBD1
clone size: NA
CDR3 DNA: TGCGCCAGCAGCGGAAGAAGACAGGGTGGCACCGGGGAGCTGTTTTTT
CDR3 protein: CASSGRRQGGTGELFF

J gene: TRBJ1-1
V gene: TRBV27
D gene: NA
clone size: NA
CDR3 DNA: TGTGCCAGCAGCCGCCAACAGGACACTGAAGCTTTCTTT
CDR3 protein: CASSRQQDTEAFF

J gene: TRBJ2-3
V gene: TRBV28
D gene: NA
clone size: many
CDR3 DNA: TGTGCCAGCAGTTTCCCGGGAGCAGATACGCAGTATTTT
CDR3 protein: CASSFPGADTQYF

J gene: TRBJ2-7
V gene: TRBV6-9
D gene: NA
clone size: NA
CDR3 DNA: TGTGCCAGCAGTTATGGGGACGCGGCCTACGAGCAGTACTTC
CDR3 protein: CASSYGDAAYEQYF

J gene: TRBJ2-7
V gene: TRBV28
D gene: NA
clone size: NA
CDR3 DNA: TGTGCCAGCAGTTTAATTGCGGATATAGATGAGCAGTACTTC
CDR3 protein: CASSLIADIDEQYF

J gene: TRBJ2-1
V gene: TRBV28
D gene: NA
clone size: many
CDR3 DNA: TGTGCCAGCAGCCGAACAATGGGGACAATGAATGAGCAGTTCTTC
CDR3 protein: CASSRTMGTMNEQFF

J gene: TRBJ1-1
V gene: TRBV6-5
D gene: NA
clone size: few
CDR3 DNA: TGTGCCAGCAGTTATCAGAGAACGAACACTGAAGCTTTCTTT
CDR3 protein: CASSYQRTNTEAFF

J gene: TRBJ2-7
V gene: TRBV2
D gene: TRBD2
clone size: NA
CDR3 DNA: TGTGCCAGCCTTCTAGCGGGAGTCGAGCAGTACTTC
CDR3 protein: CASLLAGVEQYF

J gene: TRBJ2-1
V gene: TRBV11-2
D gene: TRBD2
clone size: NA
CDR3 DNA: TGTGCCAGCAGCTCGGGGGGACTAGCGGGAGGGCCAGTGTTCCATGAGCAGTTCTTC
CDR3 protein: CASSSGGLAGGPVFHEQFF

J gene: TRBJ1-1
V gene: TRBV7-9
D gene: NA
clone size: many
CDR3 DNA: TGTGCCAGCAGCCAAGGGCAGGGATTGTACACTGAAGCTTTCTTT
CDR3 protein: CASSQGQGLYTEAFF

J gene: TRBJ2-1
V gene: TRBV20-1
D gene: NA
clone size: many
CDR3 DNA: TGCAGTGCCGAGAATCGACGGGGATACAATGAGCAGTTCTTC
CDR3 protein: CSAENRRGYNEQFF